This passage covers 14 T cell receptor beta chains from one sample sequenced in a study of tissue T cells after allogeneic stem cell transplantation. The sample's time point: mouse harvest day 14 after allogeneic transplant. Each mouse received 10^7 T-cell-depleted marrow cells plus 10^6 splenic CD5+ T cells by tail vein. TCRdb keeps only in-frame clones here, not all; method: immunoSEQ multiplex PCR. The sample consists of about 5,100 clones, about 40% of them appearing once. Sequenced sample: gut tissue. These receptor sequences come from a female BALB/c mouse given C57BL/6 T cells with graft-versus-host disease after an allogeneic hematopoietic cell transplant.

As concerns this clone: The genes and germline here are from mouse. The read ends 1 residue shy of where the CDR3 ends; the end is completed using the germline J gene. This chain connects TRBV13-3 to TRBJ1-6, with 7 bases identical to TRBD1. TRBJ1-6 is treated as an ORF (open reading frame) with a function not yet certain. V lost 4 bases and J lost 3; bases outside the gene matches: 4. CDR3 size: 15 residues. Germline V CDR1 and CDR2: NNHDY, SYVADS. CDR3 bases read: TGTGCCAGCAGTCCGGGACAGTTCTATAATTCGCCCCTCTAC. Translating gives CASSPGQFYNSPLY. The complete CDR3 sequence is CASSPGQFYNSPLYF.

This clone occurred a few times. The listed genes are named as in mouse. The read stops 1 residue short of the end of the CDR3; the missing end is completed from the germline J gene. The chain is built from TRBV31 and TRBJ2-4, with 10 bases fitting TRBD2. The CDR3 consists of 18 residues. V gave up 0 bases and J gave up 0 bases; unmatched junction bases: 9. Germline V gene sequence: CDR1 GKSSPN, CDR2 SITVG. The sequenced part of the CDR3 DNA is TGTGCCTGGAGTCTCCATCCGGGACTGGGGACTAGTCAAAACACCTTGTAC. As protein: CAWSLHPGLGTSQNTLY. Given in full, the CDR3 is CAWSLHPGLGTSQNTLYF.

A remark on this clone: Gene names and germline refer to mouse. From the germline J gene comes the end of the CDR3, since the read stops 1 residue before it. The rearrangement joins TRBV26 to TRBJ1-5; D is possibly TRBD1 (5 bases). Deletions cut 4 bases from V and 3 bases from J, with 10 bases between. Germline values: CDR1 KGHPV, CDR2 FQNQEV (reference sequence). The CDR3 is 14 residues long. CDR3 DNA (partial): TGTGCCAGCAGTCGGCCAGGGTTCAACCAGGCTCCGCTT. It yields the protein CASSRPGFNQAPL. In full, the CDR3 is CASSRPGFNQAPLF.

Within the sample, this clone is medium-sized. Genes here carry mouse names. The read finishes 1 residue shy of the CDR3 end, and the germline J gene is used to complete it. V is TRBV19 and J is TRBJ1-1; TRBD1 might be the D (5 bases). The CDR3 contains 14 residues. In germline, CDR1 is FNHDT, CDR2 SITEND (reference sequence). The V end lost 0 bases, the J end lost 5 bases, and 11 bases lay between the germline ends. The CDR3 bases that were read are TGTGCCAGCAGTATAGGGCAGGGAGGGACAGAAGTCTTC. Residues: CASSIGQGGTEVF. Given in full, the CDR3 is CASSIGQGGTEVFF.

As to this clone: Gene names are mouse gene names. The sequence runs out 1 residue before the end of the CDR3; the remainder is reconstructed from the germline J gene. The chain is built from TRBV19 and TRBJ1-1; 7 bases map to TRBD1. The CDR3 is 15 amino acids. CDR1 and CDR2 (germline): FNHDT, SITEND (reference sequence). J lost 0 bases, V lost 1 base, and 3 bases had no gene match. The part of the CDR3 DNA that was read is TGTGCCAGCAGTATACGCGGGACAGCAAACACAGAAGTCTTC. Protein product: CASSIRGTANTEVF. The entire CDR3 protein reads CASSIRGTANTEVFF.

This clone was seen only once. Gene names are mouse gene names. Sequencing ends 1 residue short of the CDR3 end; the germline J gene provides the rest. V usage is TRBV19 and J usage is TRBJ1-6; 7 bases are a match to TRBD1. TRBJ1-6 is identified as an open reading frame with a role that is uncertain. Germline V gene sequence: CDR1 FNHDT, CDR2 SITEND (reference sequence). V was clipped by 1 base and J by 9 bases; unmatched bases: 4. The CDR3 is 14 residues long. CDR3 loop: CASSIRQGGSPLYF. CDR3 bases read: TGTGCCAGCAGTATAAGGCAGGGGGGTTCGCCCCTCTAC.

A remark on this clone: Gene names are the mouse ones. Read coverage stops 1 residue before the CDR3 terminus; the germline J gene supplies the remainder. This sequence joins TRBV12-2 and TRBJ2-5; the D gene is possibly TRBD2 (7 bases). V was trimmed by 0 bases and J by 2 bases, leaving 8 bases between them. Germline CDR1 reads SGHLS; CDR2 reads HYDKME. CDR3 length equals 14 residues. The CDR3 DNA, read in part, is TGTGCCAGCTCTCTCCGGGGGGCCCAAGACACCCAGTAC. Its translation: CASSLRGAQDTQY. The entire CDR3 protein reads CASSLRGAQDTQYF.

Points on this clone: Mouse germline and gene names are used. The CDR3 extends 1 residue past the end of the read, so its final part is completed from the germline J gene. This rearrangement joins TRBV16 to TRBJ2-2, with a tentative D call TRBD1 (5 bases). This CDR3 is built from 15 residues. V lost 3 bases and J lost 0, with 8 bases in between. Germline-derived CDR1 and CDR2 are SGHSA and FRNQAP. The covered CDR3 bases are TGTGCAAGCAGCTTCCAGGGCTCAAACACCGGGCAGCTCTAC. It encodes CASSFQGSNTGQLY. Given in full, the CDR3 is CASSFQGSNTGQLYF.

Only a few counts were recorded for this clone. Gene and germline names: mouse. With the read ending 1 residue before the CDR3 end, the germline J gene is used to fill in that end. At the DNA level, this CDR3 is encoded by other sequences in the same sample as well. The chain carries TRBV26 and TRBJ1-1; no clear D gene. Germline loops: CDR1 KGHPV, CDR2 FQNQEV (reference sequence). Trimming removed 2 bases from V and 4 bases from J, with 5 bases in between. The CDR3 spans 12 residues. The CDR3 here is CASSLGGTEVFF. The covered CDR3 bases are TGTGCCAGCAGTCTGGGAGGCACAGAAGTCTTC.

Details on this clone: Gene labels here are mouse ones. The DNA ends 1 residue before the CDR3 does, and the rest of the CDR3 is filled in from the germline J gene. The V gene is TRBV26, the J gene TRBJ2-3; 8 bases match TRBD2. Trimming at V came to 0 bases and at J to 1 base, leaving 0 bases not matched to a gene. CDR1 is KGHPV, CDR2 FQNQEV, per germline (reference sequence). The CDR3 loop spans 15 amino acids. CDR3 DNA (partial): TGTGCCAGCAGTCTGTCTGGGGGGGGTGCAGAAACGCTGTAT. Translated, it gives CASSLSGGGAETLY. The full CDR3 reads CASSLSGGGAETLYF.

Notes on this clone: The gene names given are mouse names. Coverage ceases 1 residue before the CDR3 finishes, and the germline J gene fills in the end. J is TRBJ1-3 and V is TRBV16; 8 positions agree with TRBD1. This CDR3 has 14 amino acids. Unmatched junction bases numbered 1, after V lost 4 bases and J lost 2 bases. In germline, CDR1 is SGHSA, CDR2 FRNQAP. Incomplete CDR3 DNA: TGTGCAAGCAGCTCACAGGGGGCTGGAAATACGCTCTAT. Translation gives CASSSQGAGNTLY. The full CDR3 protein is CASSSQGAGNTLYF.

Worth noting for this clone: Gene names are mouse gene names. CDR3 protein: CASSLSGTGGGQNTLYF. The DNA read from the CDR3 is TGTGCCAGCAGTCTGTCGGGGACAGGGGGCGGTCAAAACACCTTGTAC. The gene calls are TRBV26 and TRBJ2-4, with 12 nucleotides matching TRBD1. The read comes to an end 1 residue before the CDR3 does, leaving the germline J gene to fill in the end. V lost 0 bases to trimming and J lost 1 base; unmatched junction nucleotides: 2. Germline V gives CDR1 KGHPV, CDR2 FQNQEV (reference sequence). This CDR3 region has 17 residues.

This clone was counted between two and nine times. Gene names are the mouse ones. The read ends 1 residue early relative to the CDR3; the germline J gene fills the gap. The chain uses TRBV1 and TRBJ2-4; D may be TRBD2 (5 bases). Trimming cost V 0 bases and J 4 bases, with 5 bases left between them. The CDR3 is made up of 13 amino acids. Per germline, CDR1 NSQYPW and CDR2 LRSPGD (reference sequence). The CDR3 region is CTCSADWENTLYF. CDR3 DNA (partial): TGCACCTGCAGTGCAGACTGGGAAAACACCTTGTAC. Using reference TRBV1 and TRBJ2-4 for the parts outside the CDR3, the full variable domain is VTLLEQNPRWRLVPRGQAVNLRCILKNSQYPWMSWYQQDLQKQLQWLFTLRSPGDKEVKSLPGADYLATRVTDTELRLQVANMSQGRTLYCTCSADWENTLYFGAGTRLSVL.

By its share, this clone is medium-sized. Any gene name here is a mouse gene name. The read is 1 residue too short to cover the CDR3 end, so that end is filled in from the germline J gene. J is TRBJ1-3 and V is TRBV3, with D hard to call. Trimming cost V 4 bases and J 0 bases, with 7 bases left between them. Germline V CDR1 and CDR2: SNHLY, FYNGKV (reference sequence). The CDR3 sequence is 14 residues long. The CDR3 loop is CASSSPDSGNTLYF. The part of the CDR3 DNA that was read is TGTGCCAGCAGCTCGCCAGATTCTGGAAATACGCTCTAT.